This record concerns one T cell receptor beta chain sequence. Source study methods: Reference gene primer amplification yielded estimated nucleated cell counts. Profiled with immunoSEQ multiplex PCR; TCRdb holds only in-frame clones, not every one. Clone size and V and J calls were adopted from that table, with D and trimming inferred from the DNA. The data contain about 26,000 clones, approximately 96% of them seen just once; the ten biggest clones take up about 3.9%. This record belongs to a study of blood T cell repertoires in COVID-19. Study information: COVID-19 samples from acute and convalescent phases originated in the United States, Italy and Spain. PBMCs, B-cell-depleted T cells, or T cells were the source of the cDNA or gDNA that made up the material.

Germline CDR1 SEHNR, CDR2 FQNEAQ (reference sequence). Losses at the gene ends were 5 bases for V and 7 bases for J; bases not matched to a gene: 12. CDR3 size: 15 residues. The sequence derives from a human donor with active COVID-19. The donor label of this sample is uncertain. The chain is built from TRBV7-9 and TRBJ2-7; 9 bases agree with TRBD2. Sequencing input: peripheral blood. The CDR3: CASSHGGGGPEEQYF. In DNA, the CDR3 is TGTGCCAGCAGCCATGGCGGGGGGGGACCTGAGGAGCAGTACTTC. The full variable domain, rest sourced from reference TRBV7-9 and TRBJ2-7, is DTGVSQNPRHKITKRGQNVTFRCDPISEHNRLYWYRQTLGQGPEFLTYFQNEAQLEKSRLLSDRFSAERPKGSFSTLEIQRTEQGDSAMYLCASSHGGGGPEEQYFGPGTRLTVT.